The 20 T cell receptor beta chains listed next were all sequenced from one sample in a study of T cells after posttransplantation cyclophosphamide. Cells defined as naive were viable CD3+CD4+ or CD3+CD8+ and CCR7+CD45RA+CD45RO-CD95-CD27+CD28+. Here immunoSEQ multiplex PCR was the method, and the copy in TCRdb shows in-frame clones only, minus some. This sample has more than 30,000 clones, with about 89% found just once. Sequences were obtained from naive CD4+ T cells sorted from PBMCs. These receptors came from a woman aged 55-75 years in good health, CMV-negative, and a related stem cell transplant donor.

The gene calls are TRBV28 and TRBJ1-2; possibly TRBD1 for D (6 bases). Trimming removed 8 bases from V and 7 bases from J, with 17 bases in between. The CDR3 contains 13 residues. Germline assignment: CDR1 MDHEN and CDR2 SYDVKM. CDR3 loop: CASEHRDILGYTF. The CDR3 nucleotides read TGTGCCAGCGAGCACCGGGACATACTTGGCTACACCTTC.

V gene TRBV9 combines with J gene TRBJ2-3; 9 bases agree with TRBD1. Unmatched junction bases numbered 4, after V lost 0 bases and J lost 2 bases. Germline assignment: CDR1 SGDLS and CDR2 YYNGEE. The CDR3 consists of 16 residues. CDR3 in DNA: TGTGCCAGCAGCGTAGTTGGGACAGGGACCACAGATACGCAGTATTTT. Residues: CASSVVGTGTTDTQYF.

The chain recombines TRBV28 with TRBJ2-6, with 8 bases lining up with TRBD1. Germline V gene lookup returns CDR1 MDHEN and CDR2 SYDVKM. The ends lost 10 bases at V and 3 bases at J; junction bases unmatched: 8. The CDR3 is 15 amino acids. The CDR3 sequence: CATMTGVGGANVLTF. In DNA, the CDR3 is TGTGCCACGATGACAGGGGTGGGTGGGGCCAACGTCCTGACTTTC.

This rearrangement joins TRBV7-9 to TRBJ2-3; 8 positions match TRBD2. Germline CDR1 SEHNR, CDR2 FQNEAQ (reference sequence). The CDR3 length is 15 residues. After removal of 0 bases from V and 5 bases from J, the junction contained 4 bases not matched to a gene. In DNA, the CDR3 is TGTGCCAGCAGCTTAGCGACGGGGGGGCGAGATACGCAGTATTTT. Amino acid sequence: CASSLATGGRDTQYF.

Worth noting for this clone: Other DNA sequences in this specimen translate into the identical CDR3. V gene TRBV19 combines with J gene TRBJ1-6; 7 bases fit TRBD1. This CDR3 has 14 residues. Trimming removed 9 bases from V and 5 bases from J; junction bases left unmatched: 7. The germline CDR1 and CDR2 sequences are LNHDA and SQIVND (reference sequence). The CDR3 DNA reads TGTGCCAGCGCGCCGGGACAGAATAATTCACCCCTCCACTTT. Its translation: CASAPGQNNSPLHF.

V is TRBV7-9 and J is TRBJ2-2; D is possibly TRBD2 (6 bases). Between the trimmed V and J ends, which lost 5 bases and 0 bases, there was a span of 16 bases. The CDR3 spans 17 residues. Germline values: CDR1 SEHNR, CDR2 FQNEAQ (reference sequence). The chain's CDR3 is CASSPYGTLPNTGELFF. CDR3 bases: TGTGCCAGCAGCCCCTATGGGACTCTCCCGAACACCGGGGAGCTGTTTTTT.

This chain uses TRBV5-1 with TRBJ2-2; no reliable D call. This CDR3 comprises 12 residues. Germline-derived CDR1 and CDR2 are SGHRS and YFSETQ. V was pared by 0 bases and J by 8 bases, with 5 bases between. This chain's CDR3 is CASSLAQGELFF. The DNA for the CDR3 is TGCGCCAGCAGCTTGGCACAGGGGGAGCTGTTTTTT.

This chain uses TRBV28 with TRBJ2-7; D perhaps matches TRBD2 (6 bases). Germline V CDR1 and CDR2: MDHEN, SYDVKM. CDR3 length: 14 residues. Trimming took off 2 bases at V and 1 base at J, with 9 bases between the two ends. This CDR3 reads CASSLPGASYEQYF. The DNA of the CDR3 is TGTGCCAGCAGTTTACCGGGAGCATCCTACGAGCAGTACTTC.

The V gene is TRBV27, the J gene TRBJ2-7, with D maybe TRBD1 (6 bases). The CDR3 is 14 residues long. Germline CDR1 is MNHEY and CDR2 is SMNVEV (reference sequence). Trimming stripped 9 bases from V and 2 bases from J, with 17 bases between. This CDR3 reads CASTRTAGTYEQYF. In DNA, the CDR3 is TGTGCCAGTACAAGGACAGCTGGGACCTACGAGCAGTACTTC.

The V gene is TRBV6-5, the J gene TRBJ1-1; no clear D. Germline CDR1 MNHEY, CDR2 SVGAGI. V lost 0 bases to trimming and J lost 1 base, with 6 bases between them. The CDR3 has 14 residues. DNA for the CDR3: TGTGCCAGCAGTTACTCGGAGAGGAACACTGAAGCTTTCTTT. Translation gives CASSYSERNTEAFF.

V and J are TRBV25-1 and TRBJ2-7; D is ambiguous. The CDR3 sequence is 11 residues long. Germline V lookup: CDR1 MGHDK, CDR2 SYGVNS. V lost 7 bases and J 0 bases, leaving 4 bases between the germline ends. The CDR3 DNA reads TGTGCCAGCACCCTCTCCTACGAGCAGTACTTC. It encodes CASTLSYEQYF.

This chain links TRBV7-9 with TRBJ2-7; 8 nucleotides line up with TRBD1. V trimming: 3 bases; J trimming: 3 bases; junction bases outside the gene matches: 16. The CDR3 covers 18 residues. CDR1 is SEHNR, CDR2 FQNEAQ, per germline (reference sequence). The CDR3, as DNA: TGTGCCAGCAGCTTGGGGACAGGCTCCTTTTTAACACACTACGAGCAGTACTTC. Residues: CASSLGTGSFLTHYEQYF.

CDR3 residues: CASSIPGGYYDQPQHF. DNA for the CDR3: TGTGCCAGTAGTATCCCAGGGGGCTATTACGATCAGCCCCAGCATTTT. The V call is TRBV19, the J call TRBJ1-5; 8 bases agree with TRBD1. The CDR3 has 16 amino acids. Unmatched junction bases numbered 9, after V lost 3 bases and J lost 5 bases. Germline CDR1 LNHDA, CDR2 SQIVND (reference sequence).

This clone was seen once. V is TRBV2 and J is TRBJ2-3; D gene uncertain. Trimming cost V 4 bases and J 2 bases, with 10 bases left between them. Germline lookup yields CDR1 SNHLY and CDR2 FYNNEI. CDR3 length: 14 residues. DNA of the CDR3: TGTGCCAGCAGTGCCCAACTGTACACAGATACGCAGTATTTT. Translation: CASSAQLYTDTQYF.

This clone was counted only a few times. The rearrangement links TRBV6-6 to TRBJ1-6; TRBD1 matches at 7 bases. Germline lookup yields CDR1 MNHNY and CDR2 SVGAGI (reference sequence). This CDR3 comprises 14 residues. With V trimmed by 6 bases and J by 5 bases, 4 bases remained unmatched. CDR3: CASRGQLNNSPLHF. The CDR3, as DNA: TGTGCCAGCAGGGGACAGCTAAATAATTCACCCCTCCACTTT.

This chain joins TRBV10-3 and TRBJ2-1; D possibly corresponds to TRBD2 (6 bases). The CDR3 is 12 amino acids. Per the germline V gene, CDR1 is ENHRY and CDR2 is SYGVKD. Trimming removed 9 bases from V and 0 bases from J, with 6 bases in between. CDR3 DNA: TGTGCCATGGGAGGCTCCTACAATGAGCAGTTCTTC. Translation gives CAMGGSYNEQFF.

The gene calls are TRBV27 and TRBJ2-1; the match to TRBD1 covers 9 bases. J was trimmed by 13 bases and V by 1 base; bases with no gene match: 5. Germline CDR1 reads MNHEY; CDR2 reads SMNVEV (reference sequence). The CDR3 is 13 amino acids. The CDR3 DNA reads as TGTGCCAGCAGTTTATTGGGACAGGGCAATCAGTTCTTC. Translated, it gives CASSLLGQGNQFF.

The CDR3 DNA follows: TGTGCCAGCAGCGTATTCGGGGATACGAACACTGAAGCTTTCTTT. Protein product: CASSVFGDTNTEAFF. V and J are TRBV9 and TRBJ1-1; D is unclear. The germline gives CDR1 SGDLS, CDR2 YYNGEE. V lost 1 base, J lost 1 base, and 11 bases lay in between. CDR3 length: 15 amino acids.

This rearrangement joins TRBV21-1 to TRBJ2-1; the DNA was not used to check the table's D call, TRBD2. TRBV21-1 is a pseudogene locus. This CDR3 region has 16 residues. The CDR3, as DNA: TGTGCCAGCAGCAAACACACTAGCGATTCCTACAATGAGCAGTTCTTC. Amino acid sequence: CASSKHTSDSYNEQFF.

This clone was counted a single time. CDR3: CASSISSGRAFDYEQYF. The CDR3 coding sequence is TGTGCCAGTAGTATAAGTAGCGGGAGGGCCTTCGACTACGAGCAGTACTTC. This sequence joins TRBV19 and TRBJ2-7, with 11 bases that match TRBD2. The CDR3 extends over 17 amino acids. V lost 2 bases and J lost 3; bases outside the gene matches: 9. Germline CDR1 is LNHDA and CDR2 is SQIVND (reference sequence).